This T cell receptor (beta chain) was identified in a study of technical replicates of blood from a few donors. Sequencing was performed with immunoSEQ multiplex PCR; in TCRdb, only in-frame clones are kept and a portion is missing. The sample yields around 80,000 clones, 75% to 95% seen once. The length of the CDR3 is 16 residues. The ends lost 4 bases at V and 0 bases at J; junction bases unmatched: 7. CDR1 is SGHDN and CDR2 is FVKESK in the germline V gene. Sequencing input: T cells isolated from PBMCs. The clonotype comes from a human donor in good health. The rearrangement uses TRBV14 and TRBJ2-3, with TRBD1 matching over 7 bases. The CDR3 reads CASSPLTGRSTDTQYF. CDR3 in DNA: TGTGCCAGCAGCCCCCTGACAGGGAGAAGCACAGATACGCAGTATTTT.